This T cell receptor beta chain stems from a study of blood T cells in healthy people across ages (dated by TCRdb to 2014 to 2015). About the study as a whole: In model experiments, roughly one uniquely barcoded TCR beta cDNA molecule per two T cells was captured by template switching. To track age-related changes in TCR beta repertoire diversity, the study relied on deep sequencing normalized with unique cDNA molecular identifiers. Donors were grouped into four age groups: young (average about 15 years), middle-aged (less than 40), aged (about 60) and long-lived (about 82). To avoid experimental bias, donors of different ages were distributed randomly across sequencing lanes. Using the same blood draw, the study looked at two additional independent replicas of 1 million unique cDNA reads for two donors, one aged 18 to 29 and the other aged 80 or older.

Many counts were recorded for this clonotype. Which antigen it targets is not known. No base qualities exist here, and no much larger clone lies one base off it. Systemically healthy Caucasian individuals from Russia, some 36 in total and aged roughly 6 to 100 years, were included as donors. Roughly 11 milliliters of peripheral blood were drawn from each donor into EDTA-treated Vacutainer tubes. Ficoll-Paque density-gradient centrifugation was used to isolate PBMCs, with at least 7 million obtained per sample. Trizol reagent was used to extract total RNA from PBMCs, with at least 5.5 micrograms per sample. For every donor, flow cytometry on a PBMC aliquot measured the percentage of naive CD45RAhigh/CD27high T cells. Library preparation was by 5' RACE. Reads for this sample came from an Illumina HiSeq 2500. The second PCR ran for about 6 to 11 cycles and used a J-beta primer mix along with a sample-barcoded 5' primer. A template-switch 5' adaptor carrying 12 random nucleotides introduced a unique molecular identifier onto each TCR beta cDNA molecule. Each sample yielded at least 2.5 million CDR3-containing paired-end reads. The Mint cDNA synthesis kit, primed by a TRBC-specific oligonucleotide, was used to synthesize first-strand cDNA from all RNA. All cDNA was treated with uracil-DNA glycosylase and then went through a first 18-cycle PCR with the universal primers M1SS and BC2_uni_R. The study's own analysis went as follows. Each sample was normalized by randomly selecting 1 million high-quality reads, each carrying a distinct molecular identifier. Reads sharing molecular identifiers were discarded rather than binned into consensus sequences. MiTCR, set to a Q25 quality threshold and the strictest error-elimination algorithm, was used for CDR3 identification, clonotype clustering and error correction. A nonparametric unseen species model using Euler transformation provided a lower-bound estimate of total TCR beta diversity. In-frame beta chains were kept once TCRdb had trimmed the public reads at Q25 with fastp and called clones with MiXCR. Rows with one shared CDR3 protein collapse into an entry with the most common genes and DNA. The V and J calls were determined by TCRdb, not by the authors. The sample table shows about 1 million distinct CDR3 sequences, and roughly 45% are seen once. The biggest ten clones account for around 18% of the sample.

Summary of the overall study and its limitations: The percentage of naive T cells measured by flow cytometry correlated strongly with observed TCR beta diversity. Compared with the aged group, more naive CD4+ T cells, fewer expanded clones and increased TCR diversity were shown by the long-lived group, suggesting age selection. Because profiling used bulk unsorted PBMCs, naive and antigen-experienced compartments could not be compared conclusively. Because the CMV infection status of the donors was unknown, age-related changes in expanded clonotypes may potentially have been confounded. Total diversity estimates from one million sequenced T cells were considered lower bounds and underestimates. As age increased, observed TCR beta diversity per million T cells dropped in a roughly linear way, and a significant reduction was already evident by age 40.

The source is a woman between 55 and 75 years old in good health. Sequences were obtained from blood.

The base sequence is TGTGCCAGCAGCGTAGATGGTTTGATAAAAGAGACCCAGTACTTC. It encodes CASSVDGLIKETQYF. The sequence links TRBV9 to TRBJ2-5; the D gene assignment is ambiguous. Reading the germline V gene gives CDR1 SGDLS and CDR2 YYNGEE. The CDR3 starts with the cysteine, ends with the phenylalanine, and has 15 residues. CDR3 DNA only is kept here, 45 bases in frame from base 1. V and J are truncated by 0 bases and 3 bases respectively, leaving an intervening sequence of 12 bases. Here the CDR3 is joined to the reference TRBV9 and TRBJ2-5 genes, and the full variable domain is: DSGVTQTPKHLITATGQRVTLRCSPRSGDLSVYWYQQSLDQGLQFLIQYYNGEERAKGNILERFSAQQFPDLHSELNLSSLELGDSALYFCASSVDGLIKETQYFGPGTRLLVL.